This TCR beta chain derives from a study of shared clonotypes between healthy human individuals. General observations from the study: Non-shared clonotypes were found to have lower generation probabilities than the clonotypes that were shared by all four of the sorted-subset donors. Clonotype sharing among donors likely depends on sequencing depth. Sharing across a few donors was seen in approximately 5.2% of naive CD4 clonotypes.

Comment on this clone: Its antigen remains unknown.

Germline CDR1 and CDR2: MNHEY and SVGAGI. Trimming shortened V by 0 bases and J by 8 bases, and 16 bases separated the two germline ends. The CDR3 is 15 amino acids. CD8 cells regarded as naive lacked CD45RO, were positively chosen for CCR7, and omitted terminally differentiated effector memory CD45RA+ cells. Genomic DNA per cell subset filled all wells of several immunoSEQ plates. Measured with immunoSEQ multiplex PCR; TCRdb has only the in-frame clones, and not every one. This sample carries hundreds of thousands of clones, approximately 96% of them seen once, and the ten largest clones take roughly 0.1%.

The sequence came from a woman in her 30s in good health. The J gene is TRBJ1-2, the V gene TRBV6-5; D is uncertain. Specimen: naive CD8+ T cells sorted from blood. In DNA form, the CDR3 reads TGTGCCAGCAGTTACTCGAAGGCAGCCCTTTACGGCTACACCTTC. Residues: CASSYSKAALYGYTF.